This TCR beta chain was identified during a study of T cell changes during pregnancy in multiple sclerosis. This clone was seen a handful of times. Using immunoSEQ multiplex PCR, the repertoire was profiled, and TCRdb retains in-frame clones only, with some absent. The sample records 57,000 or so clones, around 91% being singletons. The germline gives CDR1 MNHNS, CDR2 SASEGT. The V end was cut by 1 base, the J end by 5 bases, with 8 bases between. The CDR3 covers 14 residues. The specimen was peripheral blood, collected in the third trimester of pregnancy. This TCR was sampled from a female donor in good health, enrolled as a control in a pregnancy study. V usage is TRBV6-1 and J usage is TRBJ2-2, with D maybe TRBD1 (5 bases). CDR3 DNA: TGTGCCAGCAGTGAAGTGGCAGGGACCGGGGAGCTGTTTTTT. It is translated as CASSEVAGTGELFF.